Below, 20 T cell receptor beta chains from the same sample are listed, as sequenced in a study of T cells in Graves' hyperthyroidism and ophthalmopathy. Using RNA transcripts as the source, TCR beta CDR3 regions were amplified. HTBI primers drove first-round RT-PCR of the TCR CDR3. TCRdb passed the multiplex PCR reads through MiXCR, listing each CDR3 protein once. This sample carries approximately 510,000 distinct CDR3 sequences, 35% to 50% of them seen once, and the ten largest clones take approximately 44%. The sequenced material came from peripheral blood or thyroid tissue (not recorded which). The source is an adult woman with Graves' disease, either hyperthyroidism or ophthalmopathy (not recorded which).

A few counts support this clonotype. The J gene is TRBJ1-6, the V gene TRBV7-2, with D tentatively TRBD1 (6 bases). V lost 4 bases, J lost 8 bases, and 12 bases lay in between. Germline V gene data show CDR1 as SGHTA and CDR2 as FQGNSA. CDR3 length: 14 amino acids. The CDR3, as DNA: TGTGCCAGCAGCTCAGGGGCCTCGTATTCACCCCTCCACTTT. Its protein is CASSSGASYSPLHF.

The rearrangement uses TRBV29-1 and TRBJ1-1; D is uncertain. The CDR3 has 9 residues. Trimming took 3 bases from V and 11 from J, leaving 7 bases between them. In germline, CDR1 is SQVTM, CDR2 ANQGSEA. CDR3: CSVDSGAFF. The CDR3 region has the DNA TGCAGCGTTGACTCCGGGGCTTTCTTT.

The count of this clonotype is one. A read error may explain this, as a much larger clone is one base away. The gene calls are TRBV12-3 or TRBV12-4 and TRBJ1-5; the match to TRBD1 covers 7 bases. Unmatched junction bases numbered 6, after V lost 5 bases and J lost 5 bases. The CDR3 has 14 amino acids. In DNA form, the CDR3 reads TGTGCCAGCAGTAAAGACAGGGAGGATCAGCCCCAGCATTTT. Its protein product is CASSKDREDQPQHF.

This chain connects TRBV7-9 to TRBJ2-1; 8 bases agree with TRBD2. V shed 1 base, J shed 7 bases, and the junction held 3 bases outside the gene matches. Germline V gene sequence: CDR1 SEHNR, CDR2 FQNEAQ (reference sequence). This CDR3 is built from 14 residues. The DNA for the CDR3 is TGTGCCAGCAGCTTAGGGACTAGCCGGAATGAGCAGTTCTTC. It encodes CASSLGTSRNEQFF.

This rearrangement joins TRBV20-1 to TRBJ1-1; D possibly corresponds to TRBD1 (6 bases). Trimming shortened V by 2 bases and J by 5 bases, and 15 bases separated the two germline ends. This CDR3 is 14 amino acids long. Germline V gene sequence: CDR1 DFQATT, CDR2 SNEGSKA (reference sequence). CDR3 coding DNA: TGCAGTGCTAGATGGGGGGCAGTGGGGACTGAAGCTTTCTTT. Translating gives CSARWGAVGTEAFF.

With respect to this clonotype: The germline gene is not matched at one end of the junction; a read error may be the cause. The rearrangement links TRBV4-1 to TRBJ1-6; D uncertain. The CDR3 has 16 residues. Germline V gene lookup returns CDR1 MGHRA and CDR2 YSYEKL. The CDR3 DNA reads TGTGCCAGCAGCCAAGCCAAGGGAAGTGATTATTCACCCCTCCACTTT. Its protein is CASSQAKGSDYSPLHF.

This clonotype showed up many times. This chain joins TRBV15 and TRBJ2-7, with TRBD1 identical over 8 bases. In germline, CDR1 is LNHNV, CDR2 YYDKDF (reference sequence). The CDR3 sequence is 17 residues long. With V trimmed by 2 bases and J by 1 base, 10 bases remained unmatched. As DNA, the CDR3 is TGTGCCACCAGCAGACCCCCGAGGACAGGGATATCCTACGAGCAGTACTTC. The encoded protein is CATSRPPRTGISYEQYF.

The V call is TRBV29-1, the J call TRBJ2-7; D is unresolved. Trimming removed 6 bases from V and 0 bases from J, with 9 bases in between. In germline, CDR1 is SQVTM, CDR2 ANQGSEA. The CDR3 runs 12 residues. The CDR3 loop is CSVGQFSYEQYF. CDR3 DNA sequence: TGCAGCGTCGGCCAGTTCTCCTACGAGCAGTACTTC.

The J gene is TRBJ2-5, the V gene TRBV7-2; tentatively, D is TRBD1 or TRBD2 (5 bases each). Germline V gene data show CDR1 as SGHTA and CDR2 as FQGNSA. The CDR3 totals 13 residues. Trimming took off 10 bases at V and 5 bases at J, with 17 bases between the two ends. The CDR3, as DNA: TGTGCCATCAGACCCAGGGAGATGGAGACCCAGTACTTC. It specifies CAIRPREMETQYF. Using reference TRBV7-2 and TRBJ2-5 for the parts outside the CDR3, the full variable domain is GAGVSQSPSNKVTEKGKDVELRCDPISGHTALYWYRQSLGQGLEFLIYFQGNSAPDKSGLPSDRFSAERTGGSVSTLTIQRTQQEDSAVYLCAIRPREMETQYFGPGTRLLVL.

The chain couples TRBV29-1 to TRBJ2-7, with D tentatively TRBD1 or TRBD2 (5 bases each). Trimming removed 6 bases at V and 1 base at J, with 13 bases between. Germline V lookup: CDR1 SQVTM, CDR2 ANQGSEA. This CDR3 is 13 amino acids long. CDR3 bases: TGCAGCGTATCCGAGGGACCTTCCTACGAGCAGTACTTC. Amino acids: CSVSEGPSYEQYF.

This clonotype was detected a few times. The chain has TRBV30 and TRBJ2-2; D not certain. Germline V gene lookup returns CDR1 GTSNPN and CDR2 SVGIG (reference sequence). CDR3 size: 16 residues. Trimming removed 0 bases from V and 4 bases from J, with 15 bases in between. CDR3 region: CAWSVKGLTGTGELFF. For the CDR3, the DNA is TGTGCCTGGAGTGTAAAGGGCCTCACTGGCACCGGGGAGCTGTTTTTT.

The rearrangement links TRBV7-2 to TRBJ1-2; no clear D. The CDR3 consists of 12 residues. Germline assignment: CDR1 SGHTA and CDR2 FQGNSA. The V end was cut by 5 bases, the J end by 4 bases, with 8 bases between. The CDR3 nucleotides read TGTGCCAGCAGCCAGGACGCCTATGGCTACACCTTC. Its translation is CASSQDAYGYTF.

The chain recombines TRBV20-1 with TRBJ1-5; TRBD1 is a possible D gene (5 bases). This CDR3 has 13 amino acids. The V end lost 7 bases, the J end lost 7 bases, and 17 bases lay between the germline ends. CDR1 is DFQATT, CDR2 SNEGSKA, per germline (reference sequence). Here the CDR3 reads CSGVGGELQPQHF. CDR3 DNA sequence: TGCAGTGGTGTTGGGGGGGAGTTACAGCCCCAGCATTTT.

The sample holds a few counts of this clonotype. The gene calls are TRBV4-1 and TRBJ2-2; maybe TRBD2 (7 bases). CDR1 MGHRA and CDR2 YSYEKL come from the germline V gene. This CDR3 has 16 amino acids. Between the trimmed V and J ends, which lost 4 bases and 3 bases, there was a span of 15 bases. The CDR3 bases are TGCGCCAGCAGCCCACACGGGGGGCTAGACACCGGGGAGCTGTTTTTT. It specifies CASSPHGGLDTGELFF.

This clonotype appeared a few times. The chain uses TRBV10-3 and TRBJ2-7, with D perhaps matching TRBD2 (5 bases). Trimming removed 4 bases from V and 3 bases from J, with 13 bases in between. The germline gives CDR1 ENHRY, CDR2 SYGVKD. The length of the CDR3 is 14 residues. In nucleotides, the CDR3 is TGTGCCATCAGTGGATTGGAGGTTGGCTACGAGCAGTACTTC. Its protein product is CAISGLEVGYEQYF.

This clonotype was seen more than once but under ten times. The chain is built from TRBV6-1 and TRBJ1-6, with D hard to call. The length of the CDR3 is 14 residues. Germline V lookup: CDR1 MNHNS, CDR2 SASEGT. V was clipped by 7 bases and J by 10 bases, with 17 bases between them. CDR3 in amino acids: CASTGPVSKSPLHF. CDR3 DNA sequence: TGTGCCAGCACCGGACCCGTCTCGAAATCACCCCTCCACTTT.

This clonotype showed up just a few times. The chain carries TRBV25-1 and TRBJ1-3; D is unclear. The CDR3 is 16 amino acids. The V and J ends lost 0 bases and 0 bases respectively, with 9 bases between them. Per the germline V gene, CDR1 is MGHDK and CDR2 is SYGVNS. The CDR3: CASSEYGGNSGNTIYF. The CDR3 nucleotides read TGTGCCAGCAGTGAATATGGAGGGAACTCTGGAAACACCATATATTTT.

The rearrangement uses TRBV11-2 and TRBJ1-4, with 8 bases identical to TRBD1. This CDR3 has 16 residues. CDR1 and CDR2 (germline): SGHAT, FQNNGV. V lost 5 bases, J lost 8 bases, and 13 bases stayed unmatched. CDR3 nucleotides: TGTGCCAGCAGCATCCAACGACAGGGGTGGTACGAAAAACTGTTTTTT. It is translated as CASSIQRQGWYEKLFF.

This clonotype was detected only a few times. The chain uses TRBV7-9 and TRBJ2-6; D remains ambiguous. Germline V lookup: CDR1 SEHNR, CDR2 FQNEAQ (reference sequence). V was shortened by 1 base and J by 2 bases, with 6 bases between the two germline ends. The CDR3 length is 15 residues. CDR3 DNA: TGTGCCAGCAGCTTAGAAAGTCCTGGGGCCAACGTCCTGACTTTC. Protein sequence: CASSLESPGANVLTF.

The chain links TRBV25-1 to TRBJ1-6; 10 bases map to TRBD1. Germline CDR1 reads MGHDK; CDR2 reads SYGVNS. The V and J ends lost 8 bases and 8 bases, in that order; junction bases with no gene match: 6. The CDR3 contains 14 residues. CDR3 sequence: CASDGQGVDSPLHF. The CDR3 DNA reads TGTGCCAGCGACGGACAGGGGGTTGATTCACCCCTCCACTTT.